The 24 T cell receptor beta chains below come from one sample, sequenced in a study of shared clonotypes between healthy human individuals. Produced via immunoSEQ multiplex PCR; TCRdb's table is partial and in-frame only. This sample carries more than 2 million clones, 85% to 95% of them seen once, and the ten largest clones take 0.1% to 0.15%. Sequences were obtained from naive CD4+ T cells sorted from blood. Subset described: CD45RA+ positively selected. The receptors here all came from a man between 18 and 35 years old in good health.

This chain uses TRBV11-3 with TRBJ2-3; D perhaps matches TRBD1 (5 bases). V lost 8 bases to trimming and J lost 5 bases, with 14 bases between them. The CDR3 totals 13 residues. Per the germline V gene, CDR1 is SGHNT and CDR2 is YENEEA. In DNA, the CDR3 is TGTGCCAGCGGGGCGCAGGGTGTAGATACGCAGTATTTT. Its protein is CASGAQGVDTQYF.

The chain has TRBV11-2 and TRBJ2-2; 7 bases fit TRBD2. This CDR3 contains 15 residues. The V and J ends lost 5 bases and 2 bases, in that order; junction bases with no gene match: 5. Germline CDR1 reads SGHAT; CDR2 reads FQNNGV. The CDR3 DNA sequence: TGTGCCAGCAGCACCGGGACTATTAACACCGGGGAGCTGTTTTTT. It specifies CASSTGTINTGELFF.

V gene TRBV27 combines with J gene TRBJ1-5; D not certain. The CDR3 sequence is 11 residues long. Germline V gives CDR1 MNHEY, CDR2 SMNVEV (reference sequence). Trimming shortened V by 10 bases and J by 1 base, and 5 bases separated the two germline ends. CDR3 coding DNA: TGTGCCACCGGAAGCAATCAGCCCCAGCATTTT. Translation gives CATGSNQPQHF.

This chain joins TRBV2 and TRBJ1-1, with D uncertain. The CDR3 has 15 amino acids. The V end lost 5 bases, the J end lost 1 base, and 14 bases lay between the germline ends. Germline CDR1 reads SNHLY; CDR2 reads FYNNEI. CDR3 in amino acids: CASSPRGSGNTEAFF. The CDR3 coding sequence is TGTGCCAGCAGTCCCAGAGGGTCGGGGAACACTGAAGCTTTCTTT.

This chain links TRBV6-5 with TRBJ2-1, with TRBD1 as a possible D gene (6 bases). Trimming took off 7 bases at V and 3 bases at J, with 13 bases between the two ends. The CDR3 length is 14 residues. Germline-derived CDR1 and CDR2 are MNHEY and SVGAGI. CDR3 in DNA: TGTGCCAGCAAAAGGGACACCTACTACAATGAGCAGTTCTTC. Translated, it gives CASKRDTYYNEQFF.

The gene calls are TRBV7-9 and TRBJ1-2; D might be TRBD1 (5 bases). Looked up from germline, CDR1 is SEHNR and CDR2 is FQNEAQ (reference sequence). There are 17 residues in the CDR3. V was clipped by 5 bases and J by 2 bases, with 21 bases between them. In DNA, the CDR3 is TGTGCCAGCAGCCCGAATTCCGGGACCGGACTAAACTATGGCTACACCTTC. Translation gives CASSPNSGTGLNYGYTF. Based on the CDR3 plus reference TRBV7-9 and TRBJ1-2, the full variable domain is DTGVSQNPRHKITKRGQNVTFRCDPISEHNRLYWYRQTLGQGPEFLTYFQNEAQLEKSRLLSDRFSAERPKGSFSTLEIQRTEQGDSAMYLCASSPNSGTGLNYGYTFGSGTRLTVV.

V usage is TRBV28 and J usage is TRBJ1-5, with D unclear. Deletions cut 1 base from V and 5 bases from J, with 9 bases between. This CDR3 has 14 amino acids. Germline V gene lookup returns CDR1 MDHEN and CDR2 SYDVKM. In DNA form, the CDR3 reads TGTGCCAGCAGTTTATCGGGTTTGGATCAGCCCCAGCATTTT. Protein: CASSLSGLDQPQHF.

This chain links TRBV7-9 with TRBJ2-2, with no clear D. The germline gives CDR1 SEHNR, CDR2 FQNEAQ (reference sequence). Trimming left V 0 bases short and J 0 bases short, with 8 bases between. The CDR3 is made up of 16 amino acids. The CDR3 sequence is CASSLAAATNTGELFF. CDR3 sequence (DNA): TGTGCCAGCAGCTTAGCCGCAGCAACGAACACCGGGGAGCTGTTTTTT.

The rearrangement joins TRBV19 to TRBJ2-3; D is possibly TRBD1 or TRBD2 (6 bases each). Per germline, CDR1 LNHDA and CDR2 SQIVND (reference sequence). The CDR3 is made up of 14 amino acids. Trimming took 3 bases from V and 6 from J, leaving 13 bases between them. CDR3 bases: TGTGCCAGTAGTATGCAGGGGACTTTGGATACGCAGTATTTT. Protein sequence: CASSMQGTLDTQYF.

This clone was observed a single time. The V call is TRBV14, the J call TRBJ2-5; 9 bases agree with TRBD2. V lost 1 base, J lost 3 bases, and 0 bases stayed unmatched. The germline CDR1 and CDR2 sequences are SGHDN and FVKESK. This CDR3 is built from 14 residues. This CDR3 reads CASSQGLAEETQYF. The CDR3 DNA reads as TGTGCCAGCAGCCAAGGACTAGCGGAAGAGACCCAGTACTTC.

J is TRBJ2-5 and V is TRBV7-2, with D uncertain. Trimming pared 5 bases from V and 0 bases from J, leaving 10 bases between. The CDR3 is 14 residues long. Germline CDR1 and CDR2: SGHTA and FQGNSA. Written as DNA, the CDR3 is TGTGCCAGCAGCCCCCGCCGGTACCAAGAGACCCAGTACTTC. It specifies CASSPRRYQETQYF.

V is TRBV13 and J is TRBJ2-1; 12 bases align to TRBD1. V lost 5 bases, J lost 9 bases, and 5 bases stayed unmatched. CDR3 length equals 14 residues. Looked up from germline, CDR1 is PRHDT and CDR2 is FYEKMQ (reference sequence). CDR3 nucleotides: TGTGCCAGCAGCCCGGGACAGGGGGCGGGTGAGCAGTTCTTC. Its protein is CASSPGQGAGEQFF.

CDR3 sequence: CASSWEQGGYTF. DNA for the CDR3: TGCGCCAGCAGCTGGGAACAGGGCGGCTACACCTTC. The V and J genes are TRBV5-1 and TRBJ1-2; perhaps TRBD1 as D (6 bases). Trimming took off 3 bases at V and 8 bases at J, with 11 bases between the two ends. This CDR3 is 12 amino acids long. CDR1 and CDR2 from the germline V gene are SGHRS and YFSETQ.

As concerns this clone: Other DNA sequences in the same sample also yield this CDR3. The genes are TRBV5-1 and TRBJ2-7, with unresolved D. CDR3 length: 15 amino acids. Germline assignment: CDR1 SGHRS and CDR2 YFSETQ. V was clipped by 0 bases and J by 0 bases, with 10 bases between them. The CDR3, as DNA: TGCGCCAGCAGCTTGGGGCTGGGGAACTCCTACGAGCAGTACTTC. Protein sequence: CASSLGLGNSYEQYF.

The chain links TRBV6-5 to TRBJ2-1, with D perhaps TRBD1 or TRBD2 (5 bases each). Trimming removed 2 bases from V and 6 bases from J, with 14 bases in between. The CDR3 has 15 amino acids. Germline V lookup: CDR1 MNHEY, CDR2 SVGAGI. Written as DNA, the CDR3 is TGTGCCAGCAGTTACCGTGAGGGGTCCCGCAATGAGCAGTTCTTC. Translation gives CASSYREGSRNEQFF.

The rearrangement links TRBV19 to TRBJ2-3; a possible D gene is TRBD2 (6 bases). The CDR3 sequence is 15 residues long. Deletions cut 10 bases from V and 0 bases from J, with 17 bases between. Germline V gives CDR1 LNHDA, CDR2 SQIVND (reference sequence). This chain's CDR3 is CATTKGGVSTDTQYF. The DNA for the CDR3 is TGTGCCACCACAAAGGGCGGGGTCAGCACAGATACGCAGTATTTT.

This clone was seen just once. The junction departs from the called germline gene at one end, perhaps through a read error. In the same sample, other DNA sequences code for this CDR3. The gene calls are TRBV15 and TRBJ1-2, with no clear D. The germline CDR1 and CDR2 sequences are LNHNV and YYDKDF (reference sequence). The CDR3 totals 16 residues. CDR3 nucleotide sequence: TGTGCCACCAGCAGAGTTTTATTGAAGGAGAACTACGGCTACACCTTC. It translates to CATSRVLLKENYGYTF.

CDR3 protein: CSVRTVYEQYF. CDR3 nucleotide sequence: TGCAGTGTTAGGACGGTCTACGAGCAGTACTTC. The chain carries TRBV20-1 and TRBJ2-7; unclear D gene. Germline V gives CDR1 DFQATT, CDR2 SNEGSKA (reference sequence). The CDR3 runs to 11 residues. V dropped 7 bases and J dropped 3 bases, with 10 bases sitting between them.

The chain joins TRBV10-3 to TRBJ2-7, with 7 bases aligning to TRBD2. The V gene end was trimmed by 11 bases and the J gene end by 2 bases; junction bases not matched to a gene: 6. The CDR3 runs 12 residues. Germline loops: CDR1 ENHRY, CDR2 SYGVKD. The CDR3 bases are TGTGCCTCGGGGAGGGACGCCTACGAGCAGTACTTC. Encoded protein: CASGRDAYEQYF.

This sequence joins TRBV4-1 and TRBJ2-2, with D perhaps matching TRBD1 (5 bases). Germline CDR1 reads MGHRA; CDR2 reads YSYEKL. The CDR3 sequence is 16 residues long. The germline V and J ends were trimmed by 1 base and 4 bases, with 13 bases remaining between them. CDR3 protein: CASSQGHRFPTGELFF. The DNA of the CDR3 is TGCGCCAGCAGCCAAGGGCACAGGTTCCCCACCGGGGAGCTGTTTTTT.

The rearrangement links TRBV7-2 to TRBJ2-7; a possible D gene is TRBD2 (6 bases). The CDR3 runs to 17 residues. Trimming stripped 1 base from V and 1 base from J, with 17 bases between. Germline V gene sequence: CDR1 SGHTA, CDR2 FQGNSA. The CDR3: CASSLDGPGRRSYEQYF. CDR3 nucleotides: TGTGCCAGCAGCTTAGATGGGCCGGGGAGGAGATCCTACGAGCAGTACTTC.

About this clone itself: At the DNA level, this CDR3 is encoded by other sequences in the same sample as well. The rearrangement links TRBV5-1 to TRBJ1-1; D is unclear. Germline-derived CDR1 and CDR2 are SGHRS and YFSETQ. The CDR3 extends over 14 amino acids. V shed 0 bases and J shed 0 bases, with 6 bases lying between them. CDR3 in DNA: TGCGCCAGCAGCTTGGACGGAATGAACACTGAAGCTTTCTTT. Protein sequence: CASSLDGMNTEAFF.

The rearrangement joins TRBV5-1 to TRBJ2-3; 9 bases agree with TRBD2. J gave up 0 bases and V 4 bases, and 6 bases lay outside the gene matches. Germline CDR1 is SGHRS and CDR2 is YFSETQ. This CDR3 has 16 amino acids. CDR3 DNA sequence: TGCGCCAGCAGCCCCATAGCGGGGGCTAGCACAGATACGCAGTATTTT. Encoded protein: CASSPIAGASTDTQYF.

This clone was detected only once. V gene TRBV4-3 combines with J gene TRBJ2-2; perhaps TRBD1 as D (6 bases). Germline V lookup: CDR1 LGHNA, CDR2 YSLEER. CDR3 length: 15 residues. V gave up 0 bases and J gave up 7 bases, with 12 bases separating them. The chain's CDR3 is CASSQERGGLGELFF. The CDR3 DNA reads TGCGCCAGCAGCCAAGAACGAGGGGGTCTCGGGGAGCTGTTTTTT.